This TCR beta chain emerged from a study of CXCR3-negative and CXCR3-positive naive CD8 T cells. General study findings and limits: Hydrophobicity was higher for TRB CDR3s found in CXCR3-positive naive cells than in CXCR3-negative naive cells. TCR interaction strength was inferred from TRB CDR3 physicochemistry, as CD5 matched across naive subsets. Similarly elevated diversity marked both naive subsets, with memory CD8+ cells showing far lower diversity. For naive cells, CXCR3-negative and CXCR3-positive subsets had similar TRBV-TRBJ usage; for memory cells, usage differed.

The authors made the TRB cDNA libraries by 5' RACE using UMI labels. TCRdb re-called the 5' RACE reads and catalogs CDR3 proteins one per entry, DNA excluded. Its table records 85,000 to 120,000 distinct CDR3 sequences. Germline loops: CDR1 PRHDT, CDR2 FYEKMQ (reference sequence). The CDR3 is made up of 16 amino acids. A remark on this clonotype: Its antigen is not known.

The sample was naive CXCR3+ CD8+ T cells from blood. The subset is: CD45RO-CCR7+CD27+CD95- naive CD8+ T cells expressing CXCR3 (TNR3+). The rearrangement uses TRBV13 and TRBJ2-7; the D call from TCRdb, TRBD2, cannot be confirmed without DNA. This TCR was recovered from a human donor in good health. Some clones in this sample may be carry-over from other donors' samples. CDR3 region: CASSFALAGDYNEQYF.